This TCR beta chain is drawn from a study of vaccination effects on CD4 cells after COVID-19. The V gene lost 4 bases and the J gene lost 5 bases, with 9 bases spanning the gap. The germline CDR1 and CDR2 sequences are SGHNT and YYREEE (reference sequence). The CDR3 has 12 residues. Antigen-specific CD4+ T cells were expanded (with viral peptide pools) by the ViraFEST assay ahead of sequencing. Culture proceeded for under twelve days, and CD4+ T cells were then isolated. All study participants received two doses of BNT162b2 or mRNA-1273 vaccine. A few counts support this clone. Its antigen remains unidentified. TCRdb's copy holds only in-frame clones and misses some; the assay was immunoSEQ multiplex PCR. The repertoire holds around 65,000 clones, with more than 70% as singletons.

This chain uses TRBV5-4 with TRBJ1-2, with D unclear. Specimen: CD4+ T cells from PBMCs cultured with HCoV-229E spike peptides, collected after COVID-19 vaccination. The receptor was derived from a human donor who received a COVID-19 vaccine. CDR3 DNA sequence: TGTGCCAGCAGCGGGTCAAATTATGGCTACACCTTC. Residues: CASSGSNYGYTF.